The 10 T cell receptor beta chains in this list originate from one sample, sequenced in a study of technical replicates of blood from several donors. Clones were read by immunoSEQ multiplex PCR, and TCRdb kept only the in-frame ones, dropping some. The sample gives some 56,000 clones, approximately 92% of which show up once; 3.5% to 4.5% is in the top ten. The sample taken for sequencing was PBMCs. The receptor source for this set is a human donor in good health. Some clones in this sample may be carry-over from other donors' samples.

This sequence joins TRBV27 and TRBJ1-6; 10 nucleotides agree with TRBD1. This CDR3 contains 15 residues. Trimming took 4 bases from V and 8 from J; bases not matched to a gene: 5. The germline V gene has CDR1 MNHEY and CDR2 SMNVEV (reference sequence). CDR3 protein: CASSSETGGYSPLHF. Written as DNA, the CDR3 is TGTGCCAGCAGTTCGGAGACAGGGGGCTATTCACCCCTCCACTTT.

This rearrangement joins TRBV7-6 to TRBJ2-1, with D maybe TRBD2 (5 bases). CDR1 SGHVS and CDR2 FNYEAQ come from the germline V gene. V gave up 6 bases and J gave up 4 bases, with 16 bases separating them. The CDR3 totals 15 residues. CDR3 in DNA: TGTGCCAGCAGACAAGGAGCGGATCCGTACAATGAGCAGTTCTTC. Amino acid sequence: CASRQGADPYNEQFF.

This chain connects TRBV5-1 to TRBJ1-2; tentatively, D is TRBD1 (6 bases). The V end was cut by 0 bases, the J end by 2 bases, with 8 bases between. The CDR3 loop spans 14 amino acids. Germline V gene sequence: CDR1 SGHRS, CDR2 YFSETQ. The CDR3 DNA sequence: TGCGCCAGCAGCTTGGGCGACAGGAACTATGGCTACACCTTC. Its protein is CASSLGDRNYGYTF.

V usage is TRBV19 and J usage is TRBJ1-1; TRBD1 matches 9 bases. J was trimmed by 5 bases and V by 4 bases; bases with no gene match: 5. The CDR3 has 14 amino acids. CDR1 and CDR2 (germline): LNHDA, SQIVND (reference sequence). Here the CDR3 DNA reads TGTGCCAGTAGTACCGGGACAGGGAGGACTGAAGCTTTCTTT. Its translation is CASSTGTGRTEAFF.

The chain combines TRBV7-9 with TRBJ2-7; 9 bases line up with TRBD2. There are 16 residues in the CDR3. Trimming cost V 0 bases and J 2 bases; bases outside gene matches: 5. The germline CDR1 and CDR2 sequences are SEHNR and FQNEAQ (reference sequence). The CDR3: CASSLAPAGGPYEQYF. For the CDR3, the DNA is TGTGCCAGCAGCTTAGCGCCAGCGGGAGGCCCCTACGAGCAGTACTTC.

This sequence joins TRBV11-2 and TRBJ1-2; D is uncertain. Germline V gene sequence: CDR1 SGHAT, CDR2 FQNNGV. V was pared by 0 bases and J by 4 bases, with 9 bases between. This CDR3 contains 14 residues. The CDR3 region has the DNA TGTGCCAGCAGCTTAGATAGAGAGTTCTATGGCTACACCTTC. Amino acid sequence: CASSLDREFYGYTF.

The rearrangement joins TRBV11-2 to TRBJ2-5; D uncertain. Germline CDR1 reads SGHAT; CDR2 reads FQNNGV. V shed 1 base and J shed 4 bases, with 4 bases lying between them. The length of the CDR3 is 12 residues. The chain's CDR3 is CASSLGLETQYF. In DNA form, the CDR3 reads TGTGCCAGCAGCTTAGGGCTAGAGACCCAGTACTTC. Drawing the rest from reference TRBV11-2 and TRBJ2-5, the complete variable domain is EAGVAQSPRYKIIEKRQSVAFWCNPISGHATLYWYQQILGQGPKLLIQFQNNGVVDDSQLPKDRFSAERLKGVDSTLKIQPAKLEDSAVYLCASSLGLETQYFGPGTRLLVL.

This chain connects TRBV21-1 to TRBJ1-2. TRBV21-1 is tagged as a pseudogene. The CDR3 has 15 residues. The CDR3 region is CASSSRRGLRDGYTF. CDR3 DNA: TGTGCCAGCAGCTCCCGGCGGGGTTTGAGAGATGGCTACACCTTC.

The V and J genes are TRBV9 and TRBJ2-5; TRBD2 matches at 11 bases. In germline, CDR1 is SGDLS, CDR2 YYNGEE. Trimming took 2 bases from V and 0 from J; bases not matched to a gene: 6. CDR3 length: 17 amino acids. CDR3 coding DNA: TGTGCCAGCAGCGTCACTAGCGGGGGACTGTACCAAGAGACCCAGTACTTC. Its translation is CASSVTSGGLYQETQYF.

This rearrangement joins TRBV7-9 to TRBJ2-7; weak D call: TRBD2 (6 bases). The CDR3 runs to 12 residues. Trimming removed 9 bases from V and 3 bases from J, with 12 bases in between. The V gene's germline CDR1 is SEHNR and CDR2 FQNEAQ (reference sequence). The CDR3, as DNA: TGTGCCAGTACCGGGAGTCTCTACGAGCAGTACTTC. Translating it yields CASTGSLYEQYF.